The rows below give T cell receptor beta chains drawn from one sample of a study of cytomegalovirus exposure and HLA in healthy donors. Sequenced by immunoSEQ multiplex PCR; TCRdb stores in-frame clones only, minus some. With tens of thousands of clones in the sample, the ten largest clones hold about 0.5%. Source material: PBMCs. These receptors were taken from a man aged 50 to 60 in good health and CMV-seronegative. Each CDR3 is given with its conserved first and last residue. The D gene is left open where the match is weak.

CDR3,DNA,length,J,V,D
CASSNSGTANEKLFF,TGTGCCAGCAGTAACTCCGGGACAGCTAATGAAAAACTGTTTTTT,15,TRBJ1-4,TRBV6-6,TRBD1
CASSGQSHSNQPQHF,TGTGCCAGCAGTGGCCAGTCACATAGCAATCAGCCCCAGCATTTT,15,TRBJ1-5,TRBV11-2,-
CASSFGTGLVDFNPYEQYF,TGTGCCAGCAGCTTCGGGACAGGGCTTGTCGACTTTAATCCCTACGAGCAGTACTTC,19,TRBJ2-7,TRBV7-9,TRBD1
CASSPRRGRSSGNTIYF,TGTGCCAGCAGCCCGCGCAGGGGCCGCAGCTCTGGAAACACCATATATTTT,17,TRBJ1-3,TRBV7-8,-
CAWSVGGTSYEQYF,TGTGCCTGGAGTGTTGGGGGGACTAGTTACGAGCAGTACTTC,14,TRBJ2-7,TRBV30,TRBD2
CSATLETQYF,TGCAGTGCTACCTTAGAGACCCAGTACTTC,10,TRBJ2-5,TRBV20-1,-
CASSHPDLRTTYEQYF,TGCGCCAGCAGTCACCCCGACCTAAGGACAACCTACGAGCAGTACTTC,16,TRBJ2-7,TRBV23-1,-
CASSQSRRGSGANVLTF,TGTGCCAGCAGCCAAAGTCGACGGGGCTCTGGGGCCAACGTCCTGACTTTC,17,TRBJ2-6,TRBV4-2,-
CASSSPGGSNQPQHF,TGTGCCAGCAGCTCCCCGGGAGGTAGCAATCAGCCCCAGCATTTT,15,TRBJ1-5,TRBV7-9,-
CASSPSGGGKQETQYF,TGCGCCAGCAGTCCATCCGGAGGGGGCAAACAAGAGACCCAGTACTTC,16,TRBJ2-5,TRBV10-1,-
CASSYLGQNTGELFF,TGTGCCAGCAGCTACCTGGGACAGAACACCGGGGAGCTGTTTTTT,15,TRBJ2-2,TRBV7-3,-
CASSSYGGLAGALIETQYF,TGTGCCAGCAGCTCTTATGGTGGGCTAGCGGGGGCGCTGATAGAGACCCAGTACTTC,19,TRBJ2-5,TRBV11-2,TRBD2
CASSLAGRGLFF,TGTGCCAGCAGCCTCGCGGGCCGGGGGCTGTTTTTT,12,TRBJ1-4,TRBV7-6,-
CASSSGRGPEAFF,TGCGCCAGCAGCTCAGGAAGGGGGCCTGAAGCTTTCTTT,13,TRBJ1-1,TRBV5-1,TRBD1
CASSAGGSSKDTQYF,TGTGCCAGCAGTGCTGGGGGGTCTAGCAAAGATACGCAGTATTTT,15,TRBJ2-3,TRBV6-4,-
CASSLGGLHSYEQYF,TGTGCCAGCAGCTTAGGGGGACTCCACTCCTACGAGCAGTACTTC,15,TRBJ2-7,TRBV11-2,-
CATSREGGTDTQYF,TGTGCCACCTCACGGGAGGGGGGCACAGATACGCAGTATTTT,14,TRBJ2-3,TRBV6-4,TRBD2
CATSARQGTNYGYTF,TGTGCCACCAGCGCCCGACAGGGAACTAACTATGGCTACACCTTC,15,TRBJ1-2,TRBV15,TRBD1
CASSQDSTRRTDTQYF,TGTGCCAGCAGCCAAGATTCGACTCGGCGCACAGATACGCAGTATTTT,16,TRBJ2-3,TRBV4-2,-
CAWSNRANQPQHF,TGTGCCTGGAGTAACAGGGCTAATCAGCCCCAGCATTTT,13,TRBJ1-5,TRBV30,-
CASTQGANTEAFF,TGTGCCAGCACTCAAGGGGCGAACACTGAAGCTTTCTTT,13,TRBJ1-1,TRBV6-1,-
CATSRVAGLNTEAFF,TGTGCCACCAGCAGAGTTGCAGGGCTGAACACTGAAGCTTTCTTT,15,TRBJ1-1,TRBV15,-
CASSESRFNQPQHF,TGTGCCAGCAGTGAAAGCAGGTTTAATCAGCCCCAGCATTTT,14,TRBJ1-5,TRBV6-1,-
CASSLAELKLLAKNIQYF,TGCGCCAGCAGCTTGGCGGAGCTGAAGTTACTAGCCAAAAACATTCAGTACTTC,18,TRBJ2-4,TRBV5-1,-
CASSIRGGEQYF,TGTGCCAGTAGTATTCGGGGTGGCGAGCAGTACTTC,12,TRBJ2-7,TRBV19,-
CASSQGGAGTEAFF,TGTGCCAGCAGCCAAGGGGGCGCGGGCACTGAAGCTTTCTTT,14,TRBJ1-1,TRBV11-3,TRBD1
CASSSLPGQPTHEQYF,TGTGCCAGCAGCTCGTTACCGGGACAACCTACTCACGAGCAGTACTTC,16,TRBJ2-7,TRBV5-4,-
CASSPAEGQGPYEQYF,TGTGCCAGCAGCCCTGCCGAGGGACAGGGGCCCTACGAGCAGTACTTC,16,TRBJ2-7,TRBV4-2,TRBD1
CASSGDGQVQETQYF,TGTGCCAGCAGCGGAGACGGACAGGTTCAAGAGACCCAGTACTTC,15,TRBJ2-5,TRBV9,TRBD1
CASLRVGGNTEAFF,TGTGCCAGCCTACGGGTAGGGGGTAACACTGAAGCTTTCTTT,14,TRBJ1-1,TRBV6-5,-
CASSSRQGGVSYEQYF,TGTGCCAGCAGTTCCCGACAGGGGGGGGTCTCCTACGAGCAGTACTTC,16,TRBJ2-7,TRBV6-5,TRBD1
CASSPGQGVDEKLFF,TGCGCCAGCAGCCCGGGACAGGGGGTCGATGAAAAACTGTTTTTT,15,TRBJ1-4,TRBV5-1,TRBD1
CASSPPGYPNEQFF,TGTGCCAGCTCACCACCGGGCTACCCTAATGAGCAGTTCTTC,14,TRBJ2-1,TRBV18,-
CASSLQPQGLYGYTF,TGTGCCAGCAGCTTACAACCTCAGGGCTTATATGGCTACACCTTC,15,TRBJ1-2,TRBV7-9,-
CASRSIAGGNNEQFF,TGTGCCAGCAGATCTATAGCGGGGGGGAACAATGAGCAGTTCTTC,15,TRBJ2-1,TRBV2,TRBD2
CASMPLPEGALSPYTF,TGTGCCAGCATGCCCCTGCCGGAGGGGGCGCTTAGTCCTTACACCTTC,16,TRBJ1-2,TRBV2,TRBD1
CASSPQYRGKLFF,TGTGCCAGCAGTCCGCAGTACAGGGGAAAACTGTTTTTT,13,TRBJ1-4,TRBV28,TRBD1
CAWSQGYLAEAFF,TGTGCCTGGTCTCAGGGATATCTGGCTGAAGCTTTCTTT,13,TRBJ1-1,TRBV30,-
CASSFSQDAKTQYF,TGTGCCAGCAGCTTTTCGCAGGATGCGAAGACCCAGTACTTC,14,TRBJ2-5,TRBV5-4,-